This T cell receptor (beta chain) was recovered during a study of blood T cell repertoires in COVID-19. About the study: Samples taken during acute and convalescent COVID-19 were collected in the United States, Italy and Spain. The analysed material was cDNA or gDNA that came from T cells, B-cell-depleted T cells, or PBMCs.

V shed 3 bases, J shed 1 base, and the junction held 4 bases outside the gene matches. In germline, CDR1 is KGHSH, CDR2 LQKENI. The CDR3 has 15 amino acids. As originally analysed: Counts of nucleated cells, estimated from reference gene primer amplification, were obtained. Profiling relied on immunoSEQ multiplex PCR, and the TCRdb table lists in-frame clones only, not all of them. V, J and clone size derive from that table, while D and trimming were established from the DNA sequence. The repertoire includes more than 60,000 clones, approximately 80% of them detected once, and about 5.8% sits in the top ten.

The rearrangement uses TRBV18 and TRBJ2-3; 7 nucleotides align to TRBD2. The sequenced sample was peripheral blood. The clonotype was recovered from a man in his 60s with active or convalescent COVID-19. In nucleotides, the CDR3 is TGTGCCAGCTCACCGGGGGGGTCAGGCACAGATACGCAGTATTTT. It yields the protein CASSPGGSGTDTQYF.